The TCR beta chain described here comes from a study of blood T cell repertoires in COVID-19. The assay was immunoSEQ multiplex PCR, and TCRdb's table has in-frame clones only and misses some. Here the sample spans 110,000 or so clones, nearly 90% being singletons. The CDR3 spans 13 residues. The germline gives CDR1 SGHTA, CDR2 FQGTGA. V was shortened by 1 base and J by 4 bases, with 5 bases between the two germline ends. The rearrangement uses TRBV7-3 and TRBJ1-3; D gene uncertain. The TCR originated in a woman in her sixties or seventies who had recovered from COVID-19. Sequenced input: peripheral blood. The CDR3 DNA reads TGTGCCAGCAGCTTAATAGAAGGAAACACCATATATTTT. Translation gives CASSLIEGNTIYF.